The T cell receptor beta chain described here comes from a study of siplizumab effects on memory and regulatory T cells. Study-level points and caveats: Tracing alloreactive clones into unstimulated subsets worked for only a minor fraction of them. Naive T cells, seemingly more diverse than memory cells, seemed major alloresponse contributors. For siplizumab cultures, the suppressive function of their proliferating Tregs was not confirmed.

Using immunoSEQ multiplex PCR, the repertoire was profiled, and TCRdb retains in-frame clones only, with some absent. The sample records fewer than 1,500 clones, 60% to 75% being singletons. Turning to this clone: Its antigen is not known.

Per germline, CDR1 SGHVS and CDR2 FQNEAQ. The CDR3 is 15 residues long. V was trimmed by 2 bases and J by 7 bases, leaving 14 bases between them. The chain uses TRBV7-8 and TRBJ1-4; D is possibly TRBD1 (5 bases). Sequencing was carried out using TEMRA CD8+ T cells sorted from blood. Subset here: unstimulated CD8+ CD45RA+ effector memory T cells. This clonotype was obtained from a human donor in good health. This CDR3 reads CASSLFGGDGEKLFF. As DNA, the CDR3 is TGTGCCAGCAGCTTATTTGGGGGGGACGGTGAAAAACTGTTTTTT.